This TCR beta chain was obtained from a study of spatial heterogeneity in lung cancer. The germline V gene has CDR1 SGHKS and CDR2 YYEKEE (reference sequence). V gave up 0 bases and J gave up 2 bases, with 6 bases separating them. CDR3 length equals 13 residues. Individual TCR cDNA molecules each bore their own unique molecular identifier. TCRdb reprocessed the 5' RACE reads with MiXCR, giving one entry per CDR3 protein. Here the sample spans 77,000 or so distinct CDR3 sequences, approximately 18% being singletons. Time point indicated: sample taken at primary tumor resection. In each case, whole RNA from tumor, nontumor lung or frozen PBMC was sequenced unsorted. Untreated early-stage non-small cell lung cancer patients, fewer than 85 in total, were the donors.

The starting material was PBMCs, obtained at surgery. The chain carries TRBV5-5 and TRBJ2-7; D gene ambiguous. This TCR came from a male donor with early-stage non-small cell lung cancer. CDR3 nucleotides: TGTGCCAGCAGCTTGGAGGCAACCTACGAGCAGTACTTC. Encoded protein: CASSLEATYEQYF. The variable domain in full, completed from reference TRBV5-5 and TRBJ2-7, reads DAGVTQSPTHLIKTRGQQVTLRCSPISGHKSVSWYQQVLGQGPQFIFQYYEKEERGRGNFPDRFSARQFPNYSSELNVNALLLGDSALYLCASSLEATYEQYFGPGTRLTVT.